Listed here are 6 T cell receptor beta chains from one sample, sequenced in a study of blood T cell repertoires in COVID-19. The protocol was immunoSEQ multiplex PCR, while the TCRdb copy is restricted to in-frame clones and leaves out a portion. The data contain about 310,000 clones, about 90% of them seen just once; the ten biggest clones take up around 9%. The sequencing input was PBMCs or T cells enriched from blood (not recorded which). The receptor set was obtained from a young woman who had recovered from COVID-19.

The chain links TRBV10-2 to TRBJ2-5; 12 bases line up with TRBD2. This CDR3 comprises 15 residues. V dropped 8 bases and J dropped 4; count of bases not matched to a gene: 8. CDR1 and CDR2 (germline): WSHSY, SAAADI. The CDR3 DNA reads as TGCGCCAGCGGGCTAGCGGGAGGGCCCAGAGAGACCCAGTACTTC. Its translation: CASGLAGGPRETQYF.

This clone was found once. The chain links TRBV19 to TRBJ2-7; D is ambiguous. Trimming took off 4 bases at V and 1 base at J, with 8 bases between the two ends. Germline values: CDR1 LNHDA, CDR2 SQIVND (reference sequence). The CDR3 loop spans 13 amino acids. CDR3: CASSSQMSYEQYF. CDR3 nucleotides: TGTGCCAGTAGTAGTCAGATGTCCTACGAGCAGTACTTC.

The V and J genes are TRBV5-8 and TRBJ2-2; TRBD1 matches at 10 bases. The CDR3 covers 16 residues. The trim removed 4 bases at V and 3 bases at J, leaving 6 bases unmatched. The V gene's germline CDR1 is SGHTS and CDR2 YDEGEE. The CDR3 reads CASSLDRGQYTGELFF. DNA of the CDR3: TGTGCCAGCAGCCTAGACAGGGGGCAGTACACCGGGGAGCTGTTTTTT.

Written as DNA, the CDR3 is TGTGCCAGCAGTGAATTTGATCTGGGGGCGGGAGGGGAAAAACTGTTTTTT. Amino acids: CASSEFDLGAGGEKLFF. The V call is TRBV6-1, the J call TRBJ1-4; weak D call: TRBD1 (6 bases). With 2 bases removed from V and 8 bases from J, the gap between germline ends came to 21 bases. This CDR3 contains 17 residues. Germline CDR1 reads MNHNS; CDR2 reads SASEGT.

V usage is TRBV18 and J usage is TRBJ2-7, with 9 bases fitting TRBD1. Looked up from germline, CDR1 is KGHSH and CDR2 is LQKENI. J gave up 1 base and V 3 bases, and 10 bases lay outside the gene matches. The CDR3 is 17 amino acids. CDR3 nucleotide sequence: TGTGCCAGCTCACCTCGGTTTGGGGACAGGGATTCCTACGAGCAGTACTTC. Its translation is CASSPRFGDRDSYEQYF.

This rearrangement joins TRBV3-1 (or the pseudogene TRBV3-2) to TRBJ1-1; TRBD1 aligns across 8 bases. The CDR3 loop spans 15 amino acids. Germline-derived CDR1 and CDR2 are LGHDT and YNNKEL (reference sequence). V gave up 4 bases and J gave up 1 base; unmatched junction bases: 5. The CDR3 nucleotides are TGTGCCAGCAGCCCACAGGGGGTGCGGAACACTGAAGCTTTCTTT. Encoded protein: CASSPQGVRNTEAFF.